This record looks at one T cell receptor beta chain sequence and its context. Its target is not known. Assay: immunoSEQ multiplex PCR; the TCRdb copy retains only in-frame clones and omits some. Among under 200,000 clones listed, around 86% were seen once. The sample originates from a study of T cell responses to AZD1222 COVID-19 vaccine. Broader study findings: Mostly white British, mostly female donors; authors suggested clonal diversity may be underestimated. All repertoire sampling was performed exclusively after the peak T cell response.

This material consisted of peripheral blood, taken on day 0 of MenACWY control vaccination. This receptor was taken from an adult in good health.

The CDR3 sequence: CASSDRTGVNEQFF. The DNA for the CDR3 is TGTGCCAGCAGCGATCGGACAGGGGTAAATGAGCAGTTCTTC. This chain uses TRBV6-5 with TRBJ2-1; 9 bases map to TRBD1. Germline values: CDR1 MNHEY, CDR2 SVGAGI. Losses at the gene ends were 6 bases for V and 7 bases for J; bases not matched to a gene: 7. CDR3 size: 14 residues.